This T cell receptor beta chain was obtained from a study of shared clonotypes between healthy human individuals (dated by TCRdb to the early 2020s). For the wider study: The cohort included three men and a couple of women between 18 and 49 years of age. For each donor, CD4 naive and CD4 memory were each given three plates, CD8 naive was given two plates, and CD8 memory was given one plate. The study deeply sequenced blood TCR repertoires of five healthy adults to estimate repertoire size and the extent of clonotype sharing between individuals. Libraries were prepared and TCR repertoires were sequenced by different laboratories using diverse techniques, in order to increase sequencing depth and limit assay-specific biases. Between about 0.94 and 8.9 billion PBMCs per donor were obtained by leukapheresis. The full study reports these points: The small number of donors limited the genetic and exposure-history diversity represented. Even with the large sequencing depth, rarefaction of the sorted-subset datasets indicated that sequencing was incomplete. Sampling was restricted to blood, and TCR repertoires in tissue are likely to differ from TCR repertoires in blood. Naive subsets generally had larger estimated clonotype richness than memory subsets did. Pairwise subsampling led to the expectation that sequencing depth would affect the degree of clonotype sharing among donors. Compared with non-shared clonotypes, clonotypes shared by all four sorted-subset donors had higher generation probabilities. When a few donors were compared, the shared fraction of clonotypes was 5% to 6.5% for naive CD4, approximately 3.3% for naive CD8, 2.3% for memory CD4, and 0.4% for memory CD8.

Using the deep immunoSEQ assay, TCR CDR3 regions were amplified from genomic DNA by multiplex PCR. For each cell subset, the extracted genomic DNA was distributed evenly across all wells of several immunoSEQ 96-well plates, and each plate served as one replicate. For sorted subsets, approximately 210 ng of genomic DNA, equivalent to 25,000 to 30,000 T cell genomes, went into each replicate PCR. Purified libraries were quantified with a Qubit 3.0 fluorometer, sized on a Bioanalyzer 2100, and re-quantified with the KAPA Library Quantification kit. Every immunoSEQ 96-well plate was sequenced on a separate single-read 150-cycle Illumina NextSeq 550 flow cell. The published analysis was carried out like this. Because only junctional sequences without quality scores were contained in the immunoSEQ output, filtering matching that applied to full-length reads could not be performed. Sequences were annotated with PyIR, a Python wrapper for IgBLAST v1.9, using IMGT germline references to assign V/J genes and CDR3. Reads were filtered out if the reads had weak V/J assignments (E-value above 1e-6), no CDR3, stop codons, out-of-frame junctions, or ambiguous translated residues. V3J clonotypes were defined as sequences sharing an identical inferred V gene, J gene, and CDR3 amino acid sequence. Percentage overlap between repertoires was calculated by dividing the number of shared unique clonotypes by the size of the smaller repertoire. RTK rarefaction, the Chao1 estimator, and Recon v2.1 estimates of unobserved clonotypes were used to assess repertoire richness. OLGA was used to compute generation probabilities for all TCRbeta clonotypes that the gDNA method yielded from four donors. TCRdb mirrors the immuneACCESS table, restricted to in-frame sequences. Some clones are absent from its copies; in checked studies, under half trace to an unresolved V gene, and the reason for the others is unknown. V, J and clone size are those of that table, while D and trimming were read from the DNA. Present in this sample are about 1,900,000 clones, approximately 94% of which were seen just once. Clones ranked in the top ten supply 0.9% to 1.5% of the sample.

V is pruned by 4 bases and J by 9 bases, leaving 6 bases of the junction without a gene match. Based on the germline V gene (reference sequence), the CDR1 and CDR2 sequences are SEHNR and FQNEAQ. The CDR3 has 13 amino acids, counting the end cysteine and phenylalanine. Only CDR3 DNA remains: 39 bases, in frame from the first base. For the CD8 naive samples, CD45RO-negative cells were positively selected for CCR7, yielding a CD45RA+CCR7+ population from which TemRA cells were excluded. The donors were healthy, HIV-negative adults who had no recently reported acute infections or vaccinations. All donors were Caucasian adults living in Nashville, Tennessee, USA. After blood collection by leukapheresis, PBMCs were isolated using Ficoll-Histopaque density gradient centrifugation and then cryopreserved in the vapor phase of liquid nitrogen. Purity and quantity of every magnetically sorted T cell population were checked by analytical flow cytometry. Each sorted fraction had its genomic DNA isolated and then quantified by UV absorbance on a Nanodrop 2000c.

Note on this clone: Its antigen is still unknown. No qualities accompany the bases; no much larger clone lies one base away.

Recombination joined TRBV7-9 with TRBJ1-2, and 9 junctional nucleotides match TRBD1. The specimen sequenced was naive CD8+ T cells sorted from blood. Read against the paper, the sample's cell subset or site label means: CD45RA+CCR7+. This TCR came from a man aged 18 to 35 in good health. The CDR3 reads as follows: CASSSPGQGSYTF. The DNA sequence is TGTGCCAGCAGCTCTCCGGGACAGGGAAGCTACACCTTC.